This T cell receptor (beta chain) appears in the sequencing data of a study of T cell repertoires in cytomegalovirus infection. Overall study: Recently identified HLA-C-restricted CMV epitopes and well-studied HLA-B-restricted CMV epitopes were used by the study. Study-level points and caveats: Of the TCR beta families, the public ones yielded a cumulative frequency that identified carriers of CMV plus the relevant HLA. The ex vivo response was dominated by HLA-C-restricted CMV-specific TCR beta clonotypes.

The CDR3 is 13 amino acids long, termini counted. From germline, CDR1 is SGHDT and CDR2 YYEEEE. TCRdb ran MiXCR on the reads and lists one entry per CDR3 protein. The sample has some 800,000 distinct CDR3 sequences; approximately 32% are singletons. With respect to this clonotype: Its target is unknown. As the CDR3 is not closed by the conserved phenylalanine or tryptophan, this likely results from a read error. The DNA is left out, because the CDR3 cannot be placed on it with certainty; the CDR3 is given as TCRdb lists it.

V is TRBV5-6 and J is TRBJ1-2; the listed D gene, TRBD1, was not tested against the DNA. This receptor was taken from a human donor in good health (CMV status not recorded). Some clones in this sample may be carry-over from other donors' samples. Sequences were derived from cultured CD8+ T cells from PBMCs, sampled from culture after CMV antigen stimulation. The CDR3: CASSPGLPWTGED.